This TCR beta chain stems from a study of T cell repertoires and HLA-DP antigens. Study-wide background: CD4+ T cells were cocultured with HeLa cells expressing HLA-DP.

Purity of the untouched CD4+ T cells was around 98%. This clone was counted between two and nine times. The antigen is not known. TCRdb keeps only in-frame clones here, not all; method: immunoSEQ multiplex PCR. This sample has some 89,000 clones; roughly 86% occur once, and the top ten carry around 1.7%. Whole-study results and caveats: Sorted CD137+ cells had clonality roughly 0.42 against both alloantigens, versus 0.03 to 0.05 pre-culture.

Trimming removed 4 bases from V and 0 bases from J; junction bases left unmatched: 4. CDR1 and CDR2 (germline): LNHDA, SQIVND (reference sequence). The CDR3 extends over 15 amino acids. The sample consisted of CD4+ T cells from PBMCs. The clonotype originates from a man in his forties or fifties in good health and CMV-seronegative. The chain has TRBV19 and TRBJ1-1; 8 nucleotides align to TRBD1. CDR3 residues: CASSTGGLLNTEAFF. CDR3 sequence (DNA): TGTGCCAGTAGTACAGGGGGCCTTCTGAACACTGAAGCTTTCTTT.